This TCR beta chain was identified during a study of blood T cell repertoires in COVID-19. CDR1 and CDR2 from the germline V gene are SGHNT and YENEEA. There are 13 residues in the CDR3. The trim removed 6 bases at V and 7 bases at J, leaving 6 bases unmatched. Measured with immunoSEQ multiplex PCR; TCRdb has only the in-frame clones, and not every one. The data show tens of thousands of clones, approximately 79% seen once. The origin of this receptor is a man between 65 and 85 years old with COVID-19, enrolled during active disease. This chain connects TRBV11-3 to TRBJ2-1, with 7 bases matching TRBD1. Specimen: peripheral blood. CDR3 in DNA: TGTGCCAGCAGTGGACAGGTTTATAATGAGCAGTTCTTC. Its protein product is CASSGQVYNEQFF.